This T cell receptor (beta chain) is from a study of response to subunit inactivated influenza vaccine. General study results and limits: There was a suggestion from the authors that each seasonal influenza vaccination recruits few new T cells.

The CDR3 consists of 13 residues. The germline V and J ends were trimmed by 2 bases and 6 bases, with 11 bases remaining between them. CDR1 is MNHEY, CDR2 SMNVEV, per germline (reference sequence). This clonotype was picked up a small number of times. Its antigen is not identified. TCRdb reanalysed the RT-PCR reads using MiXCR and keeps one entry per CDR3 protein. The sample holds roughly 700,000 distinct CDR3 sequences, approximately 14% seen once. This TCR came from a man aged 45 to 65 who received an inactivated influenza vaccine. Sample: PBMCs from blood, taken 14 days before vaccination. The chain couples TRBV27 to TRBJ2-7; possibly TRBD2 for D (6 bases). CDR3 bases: TGTGCCAGCAGTTTAACGCAGGGAGGCGAGCAGTACTTC. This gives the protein CASSLTQGGEQYF.